These T cell receptor beta chains were read from a single sample in a study of blood T cells in healthy people across ages. TCRdb reanalysed the 5' RACE reads using MiXCR and keeps one entry per CDR3 protein. The table lists roughly 800,000 distinct CDR3 sequences, under 40% of them singletons. Sequencing was performed on blood. All receptors come from a man between 18 and 35 years old in good health. Both conserved end residues are trimmed from each CDR3.

TRBJ2-5	TRBV3-1	ASTLRERETQY
TRBJ1-1	TRBV27	ASSFRALDTEAF
TRBJ2-7	TRBV5-1	ASSHPGYEQY
TRBJ1-1	TRBV4-1	ASSQTENAEAF
TRBJ2-1	TRBV11-2	ASSFPGLEGSFSEQF
TRBJ2-5	TRBV4-3	ASSQGTDREETQY
TRBJ2-3	TRBV25-1	ASSASPGRGDYSADTQY
TRBJ2-6	TRBV7-3	ASSLLGGGANVLT
.	TRBV4-2	ASSQEVLAGGTSSYNEQY
TRBJ2-5	TRBV7-2	ASSLVADRIGRETQY
TRBJ2-1	TRBV12-3/TRBV12-4	ASSETGSLAGGQETQF
TRBJ1-5	TRBV20-1	SVTGGGGNQPQH
TRBJ1-6	TRBV10-3	AIAADPYNSPPH
TRBJ2-3	TRBV10-3	AISEADLTDTQY
TRBJ2-5	TRBV7-2	ASREGDGRGYQETQY